One and the same sample provided the 30 T cell receptor beta chains below, sequenced in a study of cytomegalovirus exposure and HLA in healthy donors. Primers included in the PCR were 60 Vbeta and 13 Jbeta primers. The assay was immunoSEQ multiplex PCR, and TCRdb's table has in-frame clones only and misses some. This repertoire shows 150,000 to 200,000 clones, around 79% found once; its top ten account for over 2%. The sample was PBMCs. Every receptor here comes from a woman aged 40 to 50 in good health and CMV-seropositive.

The rearrangement joins TRBV25-1 to TRBJ2-2, with 7 bases identical to TRBD2. The length of the CDR3 is 16 residues. Germline CDR1 is MGHDK and CDR2 is SYGVNS. With 3 bases clipped from V and 2 bases from J, the junction kept 6 bases outside the gene matches. This chain's CDR3 is CASSEMGGLNTGELFF. CDR3 coding DNA: TGTGCCAGCAGTGAGATGGGGGGGTTAAACACCGGGGAGCTGTTTTTT.

V usage is TRBV4-1 and J usage is TRBJ1-6; tentative D call: TRBD1 (5 bases). The ends were cut back, 0 bases at V and 7 bases at J, with 13 bases in the middle. Germline CDR1 reads MGHRA; CDR2 reads YSYEKL. The CDR3 has 16 amino acids. The CDR3 loop is CASSQDDHRPNSPLHF. The CDR3 DNA follows: TGCGCCAGCAGCCAAGATGATCACAGGCCAAATTCACCCCTCCACTTT.

This sequence joins TRBV7-6 and TRBJ2-2, with 7 bases aligning to TRBD1. Germline CDR1 reads SGHVS; CDR2 reads FNYEAQ. Germline trimming cut 5 bases from V and 7 bases from J; bases unmatched to any gene: 13. The CDR3 contains 16 residues. The CDR3 DNA sequence: TGTGCCAGCAGCCCCTCCAAGACAGGGAGAAACGGGGAGCTGTTTTTT. This encodes CASSPSKTGRNGELFF.

The chain links TRBV7-9 to TRBJ1-6, with D tentatively TRBD1 (5 bases). CDR1 and CDR2 (germline): SEHNR, FQNEAQ (reference sequence). V lost 8 bases and J lost 8, with 16 bases in between. This CDR3 has 14 residues. CDR3 DNA sequence: TGTGCCAGCTTTCGGGGGGGAACGGATTCACCCCTCCACTTT. It codes for CASFRGGTDSPLHF.

This chain connects TRBV7-2 to TRBJ1-1, with D hard to call. The CDR3 is made up of 14 amino acids. Germline V gene data show CDR1 as SGHTA and CDR2 as FQGNSA. V was shortened by 9 bases and J by 0 bases, with 14 bases between the two germline ends. The CDR3 here is CASYRSSMNTEAFF. DNA of the CDR3: TGTGCCAGTTACCGGAGCAGCATGAACACTGAAGCTTTCTTT.

This clone was counted between two and nine times. The chain has TRBV19 and TRBJ1-1, with D hard to call. V shed 3 bases and J shed 10 bases, with 9 bases lying between them. This CDR3 has 11 amino acids. Per the germline V gene, CDR1 is LNHDA and CDR2 is SQIVND (reference sequence). CDR3 protein: CASSIGLGAFF. The CDR3 nucleotides read TGTGCCAGTAGTATCGGACTTGGAGCTTTCTTT.

V usage is TRBV7-9 and J usage is TRBJ2-7, with TRBD1 as a possible D gene (7 bases). The CDR3 covers 13 residues. V lost 5 bases and J lost 7, with 15 bases in between. Germline-derived CDR1 and CDR2 are SEHNR and FQNEAQ (reference sequence). CDR3 protein: CASSGGTVREQYF. The CDR3 DNA is TGTGCCAGCAGCGGCGGGACAGTGCGGGAGCAGTACTTC.

The sample holds a few counts of this clone. The gene calls are TRBV6-5 and TRBJ1-5; weak D call: TRBD1 (6 bases). The length of the CDR3 is 13 residues. V lost 6 bases and J 3 bases, leaving 9 bases between the germline ends. The V gene's germline CDR1 is MNHEY and CDR2 SVGAGI. CDR3: CASSGQNNQPQHF. The CDR3 region has the DNA TGTGCCAGCAGCGGACAGAACAATCAGCCCCAGCATTTT.

The chain recombines TRBV7-2 with TRBJ1-1; tentatively, D is TRBD1 (5 bases). Trimming pared 5 bases from V and 1 base from J, leaving 8 bases between. Germline V gives CDR1 SGHTA, CDR2 FQGNSA. The CDR3 has 13 residues. The CDR3 DNA follows: TGTGCCAGCAGCACTCAGGGGAACACTGAAGCTTTCTTT. Its translation is CASSTQGNTEAFF.

The V gene is TRBV5-6, the J gene TRBJ1-4; the match to TRBD1 covers 10 bases. V gave up 2 bases and J gave up 7 bases; unmatched junction bases: 8. CDR1 and CDR2 (germline): SGHDT, YYEEEE. The CDR3 has 16 amino acids. The chain's CDR3 is CASSFPGQGKSEKLFF. In DNA form, the CDR3 reads TGTGCCAGCAGCTTTCCGGGACAGGGGAAGAGTGAAAAACTGTTTTTT.

The V gene is TRBV6-6, the J gene TRBJ2-7, with a tentative D call TRBD2 (5 bases). Germline lookup yields CDR1 MNHNY and CDR2 SVGAGI (reference sequence). V was trimmed by 0 bases and J by 3 bases, leaving 9 bases between them. The CDR3 spans 14 residues. CDR3: CASSYSTGIYEQYF. The CDR3 nucleotides are TGTGCCAGCAGTTACTCGACCGGGATCTACGAGCAGTACTTC.

The chain is built from TRBV7-9 and TRBJ2-3; 11 nucleotides line up with TRBD2. This CDR3 comprises 17 residues. Unmatched junction bases numbered 5, after V lost 3 bases and J lost 0 bases. CDR1 and CDR2 from the germline V gene are SEHNR and FQNEAQ (reference sequence). The CDR3 sequence is CASSLAGTSGSTDTQYF. CDR3 sequence (DNA): TGTGCCAGCAGCTTGGCCGGGACTAGCGGCAGCACAGATACGCAGTATTTT. The full variable domain, with the rest looked up from reference TRBV7-9 and TRBJ2-3, is DTGVSQNPRHKITKRGQNVTFRCDPISEHNRLYWYRQTLGQGPEFLTYFQNEAQLEKSRLLSDRFSAERPKGSFSTLEIQRTEQGDSAMYLCASSLAGTSGSTDTQYFGPGTRLTVL.

This clone was detected once. The chain uses TRBV6-1 and TRBJ1-5; the match to TRBD1 covers 8 bases. This CDR3 has 18 residues. From germline, CDR1 is MNHNS and CDR2 SASEGT. Trimming at V came to 1 base and at J to 3 bases, leaving 11 bases not matched to a gene. In DNA, the CDR3 is TGTGCCAGCAGTGAAGGTCGGACAGGGAGGGGAGACAATCAGCCCCAGCATTTT. It yields the protein CASSEGRTGRGDNQPQHF.

The genes are TRBV15 and TRBJ1-1, with D hard to call. Per the germline V gene, CDR1 is LNHNV and CDR2 is YYDKDF (reference sequence). The V end was cut by 1 base, the J end by 6 bases, with 18 bases between. CDR3 size: 16 residues. CDR3 amino acids: CATSRGMSVELAEAFF. In DNA, the CDR3 is TGTGCCACCAGCAGAGGAATGTCGGTCGAACTCGCTGAAGCTTTCTTT.

The chain has TRBV30 and TRBJ2-2, with a possible D match to TRBD1 (6 bases). CDR1 GTSNPN and CDR2 SVGIG come from the germline V gene (reference sequence). The CDR3 has 13 amino acids. Trimming pared 5 bases from V and 4 bases from J, leaving 11 bases between. CDR3: CAWARDTTGELFF. Written as DNA, the CDR3 is TGTGCCTGGGCCCGGGACACCACCGGGGAGCTGTTTTTT.

This CDR3 reads CASSRGGGGANVLTF. CDR3 coding DNA: TGCGCCAGCAGCCGGGGGGGCGGTGGGGCCAACGTCCTGACTTTC. The V and J genes are TRBV4-1 and TRBJ2-6, with D possibly TRBD2 on 7 matching bases. The CDR3 extends over 15 amino acids. Germline loops: CDR1 MGHRA, CDR2 YSYEKL. Trimming removed 4 bases at V and 3 bases at J, with 10 bases between.

The table lists this clone with a count of one. This sequence joins TRBV6-5 and TRBJ1-2; no clear D. Germline V gives CDR1 MNHEY, CDR2 SVGAGI. V was shortened by 2 bases and J by 0 bases, with 10 bases between the two germline ends. This CDR3 contains 15 residues. CDR3 in DNA: TGTGCCAGCAGTTACGGGCGGGCCTCTAACTATGGCTACACCTTC. This translates into CASSYGRASNYGYTF.

This sequence joins TRBV19 and TRBJ1-5; TRBD1 matches 7 bases. Germline CDR1 LNHDA, CDR2 SQIVND (reference sequence). Trimming at V came to 4 bases and at J to 5 bases, leaving 11 bases not matched to a gene. The CDR3 extends over 16 amino acids. CDR3 loop: CASSTQTGEPYQPQHF. Here the CDR3 DNA reads TGTGCCAGTAGTACCCAAACAGGGGAGCCCTATCAGCCCCAGCATTTT.

The chain combines TRBV7-8 with TRBJ1-1; TRBD1 agrees at 7 bases. J lost 5 bases, V lost 2 bases, and 11 bases had no gene match. Germline-derived CDR1 and CDR2 are SGHVS and FQNEAQ. The length of the CDR3 is 16 residues. CDR3 in amino acids: CASSLLGQLKGTEAFF. The DNA of the CDR3 is TGTGCCAGCAGCTTACTGGGACAGTTGAAGGGGACTGAAGCTTTCTTT. Based on the CDR3 plus reference TRBV7-8 and TRBJ1-1, the full variable domain is GAGVSQSPRYKVAKRGQDVALRCDPISGHVSLFWYQQALGQGPEFLTYFQNEAQLDKSGLPSDRFFAERPEGSVSTLKIQRTQQEDSAVYLCASSLLGQLKGTEAFFGQGTRLTVV.

The V call is TRBV7-7, the J call TRBJ2-2, with TRBD1 identical over 11 bases. Germline V gives CDR1 SSHAT, CDR2 FNYEAQ (reference sequence). The CDR3 sequence is 16 residues long. The J segment lost 2 bases and the V segment lost 4 bases, leaving 3 bases of the junction unmatched. DNA for the CDR3: TGTGCCAGCAGCTCGGGACAGGGGGTTAACACCGGGGAGCTGTTTTTT. Its translation: CASSSGQGVNTGELFF.

The chain carries TRBV30 and TRBJ1-2, with 7 bases matching TRBD1. Germline CDR1 and CDR2: GTSNPN and SVGIG (reference sequence). V shed 0 bases, J shed 9 bases, and the junction held 4 bases outside the gene matches. The CDR3 is 12 residues long. CDR3 loop: CAWSVKQGSYTF. The CDR3 region has the DNA TGTGCCTGGAGTGTAAAACAGGGGAGCTACACCTTC.

The chain has TRBV10-1 and TRBJ2-5; D uncertain. Germline CDR1 and CDR2: WNHNN and SYGVQD (reference sequence). This CDR3 is 14 amino acids long. Trimming shortened V by 0 bases and J by 5 bases, and 10 bases separated the two germline ends. As DNA, the CDR3 is TGCGCCAGCAGTGAGTCGCCTAGTCGGGAGACCCAGTACTTC. Its translation is CASSESPSRETQYF.

The V and J genes are TRBV2 and TRBJ1-4; D is possibly TRBD1 (6 bases). This CDR3 spans 15 amino acids. CDR1 is SNHLY, CDR2 FYNNEI, per germline. V gave up 1 base and J gave up 4 bases, with 10 bases separating them. CDR3 protein: CASSEVEQGNEKLFF. CDR3 bases: TGTGCCAGCAGTGAAGTTGAACAGGGTAATGAAAAACTGTTTTTT.

In this sample, this clone turned up once. In DNA, the CDR3 is TGTGCCAGCAGCGTAGGGACAGGGGGTCGGGAAAAACTGTTTTTT. Its translation is CASSVGTGGREKLFF. The chain carries TRBV9 and TRBJ1-4, with TRBD1 matching over 10 bases. Unmatched junction bases numbered 4, after V lost 0 bases and J lost 8 bases. Germline CDR1 and CDR2: SGDLS and YYNGEE. There are 15 residues in the CDR3.

V and J are TRBV27 and TRBJ1-2; 7 bases are shared with TRBD1. Germline lookup yields CDR1 MNHEY and CDR2 SMNVEV (reference sequence). Trimming removed 5 bases from V and 4 bases from J; junction bases left unmatched: 4. The CDR3 consists of 13 residues. The DNA of the CDR3 is TGTGCCAGCAGTCCTTCAGGGGGCTATGGCTACACCTTC. The encoded protein is CASSPSGGYGYTF.

The chain recombines TRBV10-3 with TRBJ1-2; 8 nucleotides agree with TRBD1. The germline CDR1 and CDR2 sequences are ENHRY and SYGVKD. There are 14 residues in the CDR3. V gave up 6 bases and J gave up 8 bases; unmatched junction bases: 11. CDR3 region: CAIRPDRERSGYTF. CDR3 DNA sequence: TGTGCCATCAGGCCGGACAGGGAAAGGAGCGGCTACACCTTC.

In its sample, this clone was seen a few times. V is TRBV10-1 and J is TRBJ1-2, with 10 bases matching TRBD1. With V trimmed by 0 bases and J by 8 bases, 3 bases remained unmatched. The CDR3 sequence is 14 residues long. The germline gives CDR1 WNHNN, CDR2 SYGVQD (reference sequence). DNA for the CDR3: TGCGCCAGCAGTGAGTCCGGGACAGGGGTCGGCTACACCTTC. Its translation is CASSESGTGVGYTF.

The CDR3 DNA reads as TGCGCCAGCAGGGACACTCGGAACACCGGGGAGCTGTTTTTT. This gives the protein CASRDTRNTGELFF. This chain uses TRBV10-2 with TRBJ2-2, with a possible D match to TRBD1 (5 bases). Germline values: CDR1 WSHSY, CDR2 SAAADI. V lost 6 bases to trimming and J lost 1 base, with 9 bases between them. The CDR3 totals 14 residues.

This rearrangement joins TRBV2 to TRBJ2-3; TRBD2 might be the D (5 bases). Germline CDR1 and CDR2: SNHLY and FYNNEI. The ends were cut back, 3 bases at V and 1 base at J, with 11 bases in the middle. This CDR3 has 15 amino acids. The CDR3 loop reads CASSESGVGTDTQYF. Written as DNA, the CDR3 is TGTGCCAGCAGTGAGTCCGGGGTCGGCACAGATACGCAGTATTTT.

The chain employs TRBV7-2 and TRBJ1-1, with 8 bases lining up with TRBD1. Germline CDR1 SGHTA, CDR2 FQGNSA. The CDR3 sequence is 16 residues long. The V segment lost 5 bases and the J segment 4 bases; nucleotides outside the gene matches: 12. The CDR3 nucleotides read TGTGCCAGCAGCCTCCACCGGGACAGGAGGACCACTGAAGCTTTCTTT. Amino acid sequence: CASSLHRDRRTTEAFF.